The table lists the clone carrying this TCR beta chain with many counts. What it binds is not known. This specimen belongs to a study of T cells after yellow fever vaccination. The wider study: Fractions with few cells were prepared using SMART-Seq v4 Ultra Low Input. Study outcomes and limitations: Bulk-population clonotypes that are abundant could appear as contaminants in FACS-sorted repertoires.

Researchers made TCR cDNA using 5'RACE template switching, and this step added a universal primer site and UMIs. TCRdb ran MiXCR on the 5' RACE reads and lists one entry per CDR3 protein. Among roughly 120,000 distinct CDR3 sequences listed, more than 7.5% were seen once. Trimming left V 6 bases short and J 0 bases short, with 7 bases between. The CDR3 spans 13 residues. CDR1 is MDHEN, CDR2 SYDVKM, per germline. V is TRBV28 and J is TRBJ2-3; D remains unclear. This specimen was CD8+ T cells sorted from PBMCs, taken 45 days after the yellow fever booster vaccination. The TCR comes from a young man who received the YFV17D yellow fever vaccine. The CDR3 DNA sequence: TGTGCCAGCAGGTTCCCTAGCACAGATACGCAGTATTTT. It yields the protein CASRFPSTDTQYF. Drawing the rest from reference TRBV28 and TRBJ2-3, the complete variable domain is DVKVTQSSRYLVKRTGEKVFLECVQDMDHENMFWYRQDPGLGLRLIYFSYDVKMKEKGDIPEGYSVSREKKERFSLILESASTNQTSMYLCASRFPSTDTQYFGPGTRLTVL.